These 27 T cell receptor beta chains were all obtained from the same sample, sequenced in a study of cytomegalovirus exposure and HLA in healthy donors. Generated by immunoSEQ multiplex PCR, the TCRdb table keeps only in-frame clones and is missing some. The sample has more than 250,000 clones, about 90% seen once. The specimen sequenced was PBMCs. The source is a woman under 40 in good health and CMV-seronegative.

V usage is TRBV7-6 and J usage is TRBJ2-3; D may be TRBD1 or TRBD2 (5 bases each). CDR1 is SGHVS and CDR2 is FNYEAQ in the germline V gene. The V and J ends lost 4 bases and 6 bases respectively, with 8 bases between them. CDR3 size: 12 residues. For the CDR3, the DNA is TGTGCCAGCAGCTCGGGACCCGATACGCAGTATTTT. Its translation is CASSSGPDTQYF.

The genes are TRBV27 and TRBJ2-3; no definite D call. V was shortened by 8 bases and J by 9 bases, with 18 bases between the two germline ends. The V gene's germline CDR1 is MNHEY and CDR2 SMNVEV (reference sequence). The length of the CDR3 is 13 residues. CDR3: CASSLGLEPTQYF. The CDR3 coding sequence is TGTGCCAGCTCCCTTGGTCTGGAGCCCACGCAGTATTTT.

The V and J genes are TRBV7-9 and TRBJ2-7; D is unclear. The CDR3 sequence is 15 residues long. Germline-derived CDR1 and CDR2 are SEHNR and FQNEAQ (reference sequence). V was shortened by 1 base and J by 3 bases, with 13 bases between the two germline ends. The CDR3 is CASSLGSVQNYEQYF. DNA of the CDR3: TGTGCCAGCAGCTTAGGGTCGGTGCAGAACTACGAGCAGTACTTC.

The J gene is TRBJ2-3, the V gene TRBV5-5, with a possible D match to TRBD2 (6 bases). V was shortened by 0 bases and J by 1 base, with 12 bases between the two germline ends. The CDR3 contains 16 residues. Germline CDR1 SGHKS, CDR2 YYEKEE (reference sequence). The CDR3 spells CASSLVPGAGTDTQYF. The CDR3 coding sequence is TGTGCCAGCAGCTTGGTCCCGGGAGCGGGCACAGATACGCAGTATTTT.

CDR3 protein: CASSPTTSVPTDTQYF. As DNA, the CDR3 is TGTGCCAGCAGTCCAACGACTAGCGTCCCGACAGATACGCAGTATTTT. The chain recombines TRBV2 with TRBJ2-3, with TRBD2 identical over 8 bases. Per the germline V gene, CDR1 is SNHLY and CDR2 is FYNNEI. The CDR3 contains 16 residues. Trimming at V came to 5 bases and at J to 3 bases, leaving 10 bases not matched to a gene.

J is TRBJ2-7 and V is TRBV7-6; D is undetermined. The V and J ends lost 3 bases and 2 bases respectively, with 5 bases between them. This CDR3 comprises 12 residues. Germline V gene data show CDR1 as SGHVS and CDR2 as FNYEAQ. Here the CDR3 DNA reads TGTGCCAGCAGCTTGAAACCCTACGAGCAGTACTTC. Translation: CASSLKPYEQYF.

The chain couples TRBV9 to TRBJ2-7; D is possibly TRBD2 (6 bases). In germline, CDR1 is SGDLS, CDR2 YYNGEE. The CDR3 has 15 residues. The ends were cut back, 0 bases at V and 1 base at J, with 11 bases in the middle. The CDR3 bases are TGTGCCAGCAGCGTAGCTCGGGACTTTTCCTACGAGCAGTACTTC. It yields the protein CASSVARDFSYEQYF.

This clone was recorded only once. The rearrangement joins TRBV29-1 to TRBJ2-1; 10 positions agree with TRBD2. The germline V gene has CDR1 SQVTM and CDR2 ANQGSEA. The CDR3 contains 13 residues. Germline trimming cut 5 bases from V and 6 bases from J; bases unmatched to any gene: 4. CDR3 protein: CSVYGLAANEQFF. Here the CDR3 DNA reads TGCAGCGTTTACGGACTAGCGGCCAATGAGCAGTTCTTC.

This chain uses TRBV7-2 with TRBJ1-2; D may be TRBD1 (5 bases). Looked up from germline, CDR1 is SGHTA and CDR2 is FQGNSA. V was pared by 5 bases and J by 8 bases, with 18 bases between. The CDR3 is 14 amino acids. CDR3 coding DNA: TGTGCCAGCAGCCCCGAAGGACAAAATCGGGGCTACACCTTC. Translated, it gives CASSPEGQNRGYTF.

This rearrangement joins TRBV11-3 to TRBJ2-7; D unresolved. V was trimmed by 4 bases and J by 4 bases, leaving 8 bases between them. Germline lookup yields CDR1 SGHNT and CDR2 YENEEA. The CDR3 is 12 amino acids. The CDR3 sequence: CASSSGKYEQYF. The CDR3 DNA reads TGTGCCAGCAGCTCAGGAAAATACGAGCAGTACTTC.

As for this clone: Other DNA sequences in this specimen translate into the identical CDR3. The rearrangement uses TRBV7-6 and TRBJ2-7; TRBD2 aligns across 11 bases. Germline V gene lookup returns CDR1 SGHVS and CDR2 FNYEAQ. This CDR3 has 15 amino acids. Trimming removed 5 bases from V and 4 bases from J; junction bases left unmatched: 7. The CDR3 region has the DNA TGTGCCAGCAGCAGCGGGACTAGCGGATCTTACGAGCAGTACTTC. This translates into CASSSGTSGSYEQYF.

This sequence joins TRBV4-1 and TRBJ2-3; D may be TRBD2 (5 bases). V was clipped by 1 base and J by 0 bases, with 11 bases between them. CDR1 is MGHRA, CDR2 YSYEKL, per germline. The CDR3 runs 16 residues. The CDR3 region has the DNA TGCGCCAGCAGCCAAGGAGCGAGACTAAGCACAGATACGCAGTATTTT. This codes for CASSQGARLSTDTQYF.

The V call is TRBV7-2, the J call TRBJ2-7; 10 bases map to TRBD2. Germline CDR1 SGHTA, CDR2 FQGNSA. J lost 0 bases, V lost 1 base, and 6 bases had no gene match. This CDR3 is 17 amino acids long. The CDR3: CASSLGTSGFSSYEQYF. The DNA for the CDR3 is TGTGCCAGCAGCTTAGGGACTAGCGGCTTCAGCTCCTACGAGCAGTACTTC.

V usage is TRBV5-8 and J usage is TRBJ2-7; D might be TRBD1 (5 bases). V lost 2 bases and J lost 3, with 12 bases in between. The CDR3 is 14 amino acids. The germline V gene has CDR1 SGHTS and CDR2 YDEGEE. CDR3 loop: CASSFGQGNYEQYF. DNA of the CDR3: TGTGCCAGCAGCTTCGGTCAGGGTAACTACGAGCAGTACTTC.

The V call is TRBV30, the J call TRBJ2-7; D unclear. Germline lookup yields CDR1 GTSNPN and CDR2 SVGIG (reference sequence). The length of the CDR3 is 15 residues. Trimming removed 0 bases from V and 3 bases from J, with 15 bases in between. CDR3 protein: CAWSVLGSNLYEQYF. CDR3 DNA sequence: TGTGCCTGGAGTGTATTGGGAAGTAACCTCTACGAGCAGTACTTC.

The gene calls are TRBV5-8 and TRBJ2-1; TRBD2 aligns across 9 bases. CDR1 and CDR2 from the germline V gene are SGHTS and YDEGEE. Trimming cost V 1 base and J 2 bases; bases outside gene matches: 4. There are 16 residues in the CDR3. This CDR3 is CASSLKAGGPYNEQFF. The CDR3 bases are TGTGCCAGCAGCTTGAAAGCGGGGGGACCCTACAATGAGCAGTTCTTC.

This clone was detected only a few times. The chain combines TRBV9 with TRBJ2-2; D is unclear. Trimming took 2 bases from V and 0 from J, leaving 5 bases between them. The V gene's germline CDR1 is SGDLS and CDR2 YYNGEE. CDR3 length: 14 residues. This CDR3 is CASSVGPNTGELFF. DNA of the CDR3: TGTGCCAGCAGCGTTGGGCCGAACACCGGGGAGCTGTTTTTT.

The J gene is TRBJ2-3, the V gene TRBV6-1; 9 bases align to TRBD2. The CDR3 has 15 residues. Germline V gene lookup returns CDR1 MNHNS and CDR2 SASEGT. Trimming removed 6 bases from V and 3 bases from J; junction bases left unmatched: 7. The CDR3 nucleotides are TGTGCCAGCAGGGACGGCGGGGGGGAAACAGATACGCAGTATTTT. Protein product: CASRDGGGETDTQYF.

The J gene is TRBJ2-7, the V gene TRBV28, with D hard to call. V was pared by 3 bases and J by 4 bases, with 4 bases between. Germline V gene lookup returns CDR1 MDHEN and CDR2 SYDVKM. The CDR3 covers 11 residues. The CDR3 nucleotides are TGTGCCAGCAGTTTCAGGTACGAGCAGTACTTC. Amino acids: CASSFRYEQYF.

This clone was counted a single time. The J gene is TRBJ2-7, the V gene TRBV6-5; 14 positions agree with TRBD2. This CDR3 has 14 amino acids. CDR1 and CDR2 from the germline V gene are MNHEY and SVGAGI. V dropped 8 bases and J dropped 10; count of bases not matched to a gene: 10. The CDR3 region has the DNA TGTGCCAGCCACTCCGGGACTAGCGGGAGTCTTCAGTACTTC. This gives the protein CASHSGTSGSLQYF.

The chain joins TRBV21-1 to TRBJ2-1; the table's D call, TRBD1, has no DNA check behind it. TRBV21-1 is reported as a pseudogene. CDR3 length equals 16 residues. The CDR3 region is CASSGDGTGSYNEQFF. The CDR3 DNA reads as TGTGCCAGCAGCGGTGACGGGACAGGGTCCTACAATGAGCAGTTCTTC.

This chain joins TRBV27 and TRBJ2-1; perhaps D is TRBD1 or TRBD2 (5 bases each). The CDR3 covers 14 residues. The germline V gene has CDR1 MNHEY and CDR2 SMNVEV (reference sequence). Between the trimmed V and J ends, which lost 5 bases and 2 bases, there was a span of 10 bases. The CDR3 coding sequence is TGTGCCAGCAGTCTCGGGGCAGCCTACAATGAGCAGTTCTTC. Encoded protein: CASSLGAAYNEQFF.

The genes are TRBV11-3 and TRBJ2-1, with TRBD2 as a possible D gene (6 bases). From germline, CDR1 is SGHNT and CDR2 YENEEA. The CDR3 is 17 amino acids. V dropped 2 bases and J dropped 2 bases, with 16 bases sitting between them. The DNA for the CDR3 is TGTGCCAGCAGCTTAAGTAGAGGGAGGTCGACCTACAATGAGCAGTTCTTC. Amino acid sequence: CASSLSRGRSTYNEQFF.

V gene TRBV5-4 combines with J gene TRBJ2-5; 8 bases are a match to TRBD2. V shed 0 bases and J 5 bases; nucleotides not matched to a gene: 6. CDR1 and CDR2 (germline): SGHNT, YYREEE (reference sequence). The CDR3 extends over 15 amino acids. The CDR3 nucleotides are TGTGCCAGCAGCTTGGCCGGGGGGGTTGAGGAGACCCAGTACTTC. Its protein product is CASSLAGGVEETQYF.

The chain has TRBV21-1 and TRBJ1-1. TRBV21-1 is a listed pseudogene. This CDR3 has 16 residues. The CDR3: CASTMVTGRGNTEAFF. CDR3 in DNA: TGTGCCAGCACAATGGTAACGGGGCGAGGGAACACTGAAGCTTTCTTT.

This chain joins TRBV18 and TRBJ2-7; 8 bases map to TRBD1. J gave up 3 bases and V 3 bases, and 4 bases lay outside the gene matches. CDR3 length equals 14 residues. Germline values: CDR1 KGHSH, CDR2 LQKENI. CDR3 loop: CASSPRDRNYEQYF. As DNA, the CDR3 is TGTGCCAGCTCACCCCGGGACAGGAACTACGAGCAGTACTTC.

The rearrangement joins TRBV5-6 to TRBJ2-7; 8 bases align to TRBD2. Per germline, CDR1 SGHDT and CDR2 YYEEEE. With V trimmed by 4 bases and J by 6 bases, 18 bases remained unmatched. The CDR3 is 17 amino acids. DNA for the CDR3: TGTGCCAGCAGCCCGACGCCGGGGGGGGGCGTATACCGCGAGCAGTACTTC. Translating gives CASSPTPGGGVYREQYF.